This TCR beta chain was observed in a study of T cell responses to AZD1222 COVID-19 vaccine. The table came from immunoSEQ multiplex PCR; TCRdb's copy has only in-frame clones and leaves some out. In the table there are roughly 200,000 clones, about 92% of which are singletons. The CDR3 contains 16 residues. V was cut by 4 bases and J by 5 bases, with 21 bases left in between. CDR1 and CDR2 from the germline V gene are MDHEN and SYDVKM. Sequenced here: peripheral blood, sampled on day 0 of MenACWY control vaccination. The gene calls are TRBV28 and TRBJ2-7; D is perhaps TRBD1 (6 bases). The clonotype was recovered from an adult in good health. The CDR3 DNA reads as TGTGCCAGCAGTTCTCCGGGACAACAGGTTAGGAACGAGCAGTACTTC. It specifies CASSSPGQQVRNEQYF.